These 25 T cell receptor beta chains were all obtained from the same sample, sequenced in a study of blood T cell dynamics during melanoma immunotherapy. TCRdb keeps only in-frame clones here, not all; method: immunoSEQ multiplex PCR. The sample shows 8,500 or so clones, 88% of them seen only once. Regarding time point: week 3, after first cycle of checkpoint inhibitor. The sample consisted of blood, taken from a patient treated with checkpoint blockade. Every receptor here comes from a human donor with melanoma.

The chain couples TRBV15 to TRBJ1-2, with D unresolved. Germline-derived CDR1 and CDR2 are LNHNV and YYDKDF (reference sequence). CDR3 size: 15 residues. V shed 0 bases and J shed 2 bases, with 10 bases lying between them. CDR3 DNA: TGTGCCACCAGCAGAGATCTCTCAGGCAACTATGGCTACACCTTC. It encodes CATSRDLSGNYGYTF.

This clone occurred a few times. The V gene is TRBV28, the J gene TRBJ2-7; 10 bases agree with TRBD1. This CDR3 spans 16 amino acids. V dropped 3 bases and J dropped 3; count of bases not matched to a gene: 8. Germline V gene sequence: CDR1 MDHEN, CDR2 SYDVKM. The CDR3 DNA reads TGTGCCAGCAGTTTTGCGCTCGGGACAGGGGACTACGAGCAGTACTTC. Translation gives CASSFALGTGDYEQYF.

V and J are TRBV7-9 and TRBJ1-1, with D hard to call. Between the trimmed V and J ends, which lost 5 bases and 0 bases, there was a span of 7 bases. Germline V gene lookup returns CDR1 SEHNR and CDR2 FQNEAQ (reference sequence). The CDR3 runs 13 residues. The CDR3 loop is CASSREMNTEAFF. CDR3 nucleotides: TGTGCCAGCAGCAGAGAAATGAACACTGAAGCTTTCTTT.

The rearrangement joins TRBV19 to TRBJ1-2; tentative D call: TRBD1 (6 bases). Per germline, CDR1 LNHDA and CDR2 SQIVND (reference sequence). V was trimmed by 0 bases and J by 8 bases, leaving 10 bases between them. This CDR3 region has 13 residues. CDR3 nucleotides: TGTGCCAGTAGTATAGAGGCCAGGGGAGGCTACACCTTC. Its protein product is CASSIEARGGYTF.

This clone was detected once. The chain uses TRBV5-1 and TRBJ2-7; TRBD1 is a possible D gene (5 bases). Per germline, CDR1 SGHRS and CDR2 YFSETQ. V lost 6 bases to trimming and J lost 6 bases, with 16 bases between them. This CDR3 is 13 amino acids long. The CDR3 protein is CASKGPTGSEQYF. For the CDR3, the DNA is TGCGCCAGCAAGGGCCCAACAGGCTCCGAGCAGTACTTC. The variable domain in full, completed from reference TRBV5-1 and TRBJ2-7, reads KAGVTQTPRYLIKTRGQQVTLSCSPISGHRSVSWYQQTPGQGLQFLFEYFSETQRNKGNFPGRFSGRQFSNSRSEMNVSTLELGDSALYLCASKGPTGSEQYFGPGTRLTVT.

J is TRBJ2-5 and V is TRBV7-9, with 8 bases lining up with TRBD2. Judging by the DNA end, TRBJ2-7 fits better; the J call may be wrong. CDR1 and CDR2 from the germline V gene are SEHNR and FQNEAQ (reference sequence). The CDR3 extends over 15 amino acids. In nucleotides, the CDR3 is TGTGCCAGCAGCAACTCGGGACTAGGTCTCTACGAGCAGTACTTC. This translates into CASSNSGLGLYEQYF.

The chain has TRBV7-9 and TRBJ1-2, with 7 nucleotides matching TRBD1. CDR1 and CDR2 from the germline V gene are SEHNR and FQNEAQ (reference sequence). V was pared by 5 bases and J by 0 bases, with 3 bases of the junction left unmatched. The CDR3 is 14 amino acids. The CDR3 DNA reads as TGTGCCAGCAGCCTAGGACAGGCTAACTATGGCTACACCTTC. It is translated as CASSLGQANYGYTF.

The chain carries TRBV28 and TRBJ2-3; D not resolved. The CDR3 consists of 14 residues. The ends were cut back, 5 bases at V and 6 bases at J, with 15 bases in the middle. Germline V gene lookup returns CDR1 MDHEN and CDR2 SYDVKM. This CDR3 is CASSAILAPDTQYF. The CDR3 coding sequence is TGTGCCAGCAGTGCGATCCTCGCTCCGGATACGCAGTATTTT.

The chain uses TRBV9 and TRBJ1-4, with D possibly being TRBD1 (6 bases). V was clipped by 0 bases and J by 4 bases, with 13 bases between them. CDR3 length: 16 residues. The germline CDR1 and CDR2 sequences are SGDLS and YYNGEE. The CDR3 sequence is CASSVDPGGNNEKLFF. The CDR3 DNA reads as TGTGCCAGCAGCGTAGATCCCGGGGGCAATAATGAAAAACTGTTTTTT.

This clone is a singleton in its sample. The chain has TRBV5-1 and TRBJ1-1, with 11 positions matching TRBD1. The trim removed 3 bases at V and 5 bases at J, leaving 3 bases unmatched. CDR1 SGHRS and CDR2 YFSETQ come from the germline V gene. The CDR3 is made up of 14 amino acids. Written as DNA, the CDR3 is TGCGCCAGCAGCTCGGACAGGGGGCAAACTGAAGCTTTCTTT. Translating gives CASSSDRGQTEAFF.

The chain recombines TRBV5-4 with TRBJ1-1, with D uncertain. V shed 0 bases and J shed 4 bases, with 7 bases lying between them. The CDR3 spans 13 residues. Germline CDR1 and CDR2: SGHNT and YYREEE (reference sequence). CDR3 residues: CASSLVRGTEAFF. In DNA, the CDR3 is TGTGCCAGCAGCTTGGTCCGGGGCACTGAAGCTTTCTTT.

V gene TRBV28 combines with J gene TRBJ1-2, with TRBD1 matching over 8 bases. The CDR3 contains 15 residues. The germline V gene has CDR1 MDHEN and CDR2 SYDVKM. V lost 8 bases to trimming and J lost 3 bases; unmatched junction nucleotides: 11. CDR3 DNA sequence: TGTGCCAGCTCCTCATGGGACAGGCTTCACTATGGCTACACCTTC. The encoded protein is CASSSWDRLHYGYTF.

The chain uses TRBV4-1 and TRBJ1-2, with D perhaps matching TRBD1 (6 bases). Trimming removed 5 bases from V and 5 bases from J, with 21 bases in between. In germline, CDR1 is MGHRA, CDR2 YSYEKL. The CDR3 runs 16 residues. The CDR3 DNA is TGCGCCAGCAGCGAAAAGGAGGGAGGGGGGGTTTATGGCTACACCTTC. This encodes CASSEKEGGGVYGYTF.

The gene calls are TRBV9 and TRBJ2-7; 13 bases are shared with TRBD2. Germline assignment: CDR1 SGDLS and CDR2 YYNGEE. With V trimmed by 3 bases and J by 2 bases, 2 bases remained unmatched. The CDR3 loop spans 15 amino acids. CDR3 bases: TGTGCCAGCAGCGAGGGACTAGCGGGGCCCTACGAGCAGTACTTC. Its translation is CASSEGLAGPYEQYF.

The chain joins TRBV7-2 to TRBJ1-2; a possible D gene is TRBD1 (5 bases). This CDR3 is built from 16 residues. Germline V CDR1 and CDR2: SGHTA, FQGNSA. V dropped 1 base and J dropped 0 bases, with 12 bases sitting between them. The CDR3 region has the DNA TGTGCCAGCAGCTTAGTGGGAGGGGCCGCTAACTATGGCTACACCTTC. It encodes CASSLVGGAANYGYTF.

This chain joins TRBV4-3 and TRBJ2-7; tentatively, D is TRBD1 (6 bases). The CDR3 length is 14 residues. Trimming shortened V by 5 bases and J by 0 bases, and 11 bases separated the two germline ends. CDR1 and CDR2 from the germline V gene are LGHNA and YSLEER. As DNA, the CDR3 is TGCGCCAGCAGCGCCCAGGGGAGCTCCTACGAGCAGTACTTC. Translation: CASSAQGSSYEQYF.

J is TRBJ2-7 and V is TRBV27; TRBD2 aligns across 7 bases. This CDR3 region has 14 residues. The trim removed 3 bases at V and 4 bases at J, leaving 6 bases unmatched. Germline assignment: CDR1 MNHEY and CDR2 SMNVEV (reference sequence). In nucleotides, the CDR3 is TGTGCCAGCAGTTTGTGGAGGGAGGGGTACGAGCAGTACTTC. This sequence encodes CASSLWREGYEQYF.

This clone was counted a single time. The chain couples TRBV2 to TRBJ2-7; D possibly corresponds to TRBD2 (6 bases). With 7 bases removed from V and 6 bases from J, the gap between germline ends came to 19 bases. The CDR3 is made up of 14 amino acids. Germline CDR1 is SNHLY and CDR2 is FYNNEI. DNA of the CDR3: TGTGCCAGCATCGAGGCGCACGGGACTGGCGAGCAGTACTTC. Translation: CASIEAHGTGEQYF.

V and J are TRBV10-3 and TRBJ2-7; 9 nucleotides match TRBD1. The CDR3 spans 13 residues. Looked up from germline, CDR1 is ENHRY and CDR2 is SYGVKD. V lost 5 bases to trimming and J lost 3 bases; unmatched junction nucleotides: 2. The CDR3 DNA reads TGTGCCATCAGTCCGGGACAGGGCTACGAGCAGTACTTC. Protein product: CAISPGQGYEQYF.

The rearrangement uses TRBV4-3 and TRBJ2-2; perhaps TRBD1 as D (5 bases). The germline CDR1 and CDR2 sequences are LGHNA and YSLEER. CDR3 length: 17 amino acids. V was clipped by 2 bases and J by 11 bases, with 24 bases between them. This chain's CDR3 is CASSQPFDRRNRVELFF. In DNA form, the CDR3 reads TGCGCCAGCAGCCAACCCTTTGACAGACGTAACCGGGTTGAGCTGTTTTTT.

The chain is built from TRBV5-8 and TRBJ2-3, with a tentative D call TRBD2 (5 bases). Germline CDR1 SGHTS, CDR2 YDEGEE. V lost 0 bases and J 1 base, leaving 9 bases between the germline ends. The CDR3 contains 15 residues. This CDR3 reads CASSLEGSGTDTQYF. CDR3 DNA: TGTGCCAGCAGCTTGGAGGGTAGCGGCACAGATACGCAGTATTTT. Filled out from reference TRBV5-8 and TRBJ2-3, the complete variable domain reads EAGVTQSPTHLIKTRGQQATLRCSPISGHTSVYWYQQALGLGLQFLLWYDEGEERNRGNFPPRFSGRQFPNYSSELNVNALELEDSALYLCASSLEGSGTDTQYFGPGTRLTVL.

The V and J genes are TRBV29-1 and TRBJ1-2, with D tentatively TRBD1 (6 bases). V shed 5 bases and J shed 6 bases, with 13 bases lying between them. The CDR3 contains 12 residues. The germline gives CDR1 SQVTM, CDR2 ANQGSEA. The CDR3 is CSVPGVDHGYTF. DNA for the CDR3: TGCAGCGTTCCAGGGGTGGACCATGGCTACACCTTC.

The chain combines TRBV5-5 with TRBJ1-1; D is unresolved. This CDR3 is built from 16 residues. V lost 0 bases and J lost 0, with 12 bases in between. CDR1 and CDR2 from the germline V gene are SGHKS and YYEKEE (reference sequence). The CDR3 nucleotides read TGTGCCAGCAGCTTGGTGGCAGGCACTCTGAACACTGAAGCTTTCTTT. Residues: CASSLVAGTLNTEAFF.

The chain is built from TRBV19 and TRBJ2-7; TRBD2 is a possible D gene (6 bases). Trimming shortened V by 6 bases and J by 0 bases, and 15 bases separated the two germline ends. The CDR3 runs to 15 residues. CDR1 is LNHDA and CDR2 is SQIVND in the germline V gene (reference sequence). CDR3: CASRLGGPYSYEQYF. The CDR3, as DNA: TGTGCCAGTAGATTGGGAGGCCCTTACTCCTACGAGCAGTACTTC.

The rearrangement joins TRBV4-2 to TRBJ1-4, with a weak D call TRBD1 (5 bases). V was trimmed by 0 bases and J by 8 bases, leaving 13 bases between them. Germline lookup yields CDR1 LGHNA and CDR2 YNFKEQ. This CDR3 contains 15 residues. The CDR3 coding sequence is TGTGCCAGCAGCCAAGATCGGGGGTGGAAGGAAAAACTGTTTTTT. Protein sequence: CASSQDRGWKEKLFF.